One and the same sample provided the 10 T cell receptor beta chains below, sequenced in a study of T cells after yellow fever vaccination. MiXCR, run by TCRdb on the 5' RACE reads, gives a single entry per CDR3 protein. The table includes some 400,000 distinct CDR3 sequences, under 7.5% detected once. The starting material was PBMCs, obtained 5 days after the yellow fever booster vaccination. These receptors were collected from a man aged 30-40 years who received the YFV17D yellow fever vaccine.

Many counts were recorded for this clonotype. Here the CDR3 reads CASGKETQYF. The CDR3 DNA follows: TGCGCCAGCGGGAAAGAGACCCAGTACTTC. The chain recombines TRBV5-1 with TRBJ2-5; D uncertain. V was trimmed by 7 bases and J by 3 bases, leaving 4 bases between them. CDR1 and CDR2 (germline): SGHRS, YFSETQ. The CDR3 extends over 10 amino acids.

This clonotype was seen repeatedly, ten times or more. The DNA for the CDR3 is TGTGCCAGCAGCGTAGTACAGGGGGGCACAGATACGCAGTATTTT. This encodes CASSVVQGGTDTQYF. The chain uses TRBV9 and TRBJ2-3; 8 bases line up with TRBD1. CDR1 SGDLS and CDR2 YYNGEE come from the germline V gene. V was pared by 0 bases and J by 1 base, with 1 base of the junction left unmatched. CDR3 length: 15 amino acids.

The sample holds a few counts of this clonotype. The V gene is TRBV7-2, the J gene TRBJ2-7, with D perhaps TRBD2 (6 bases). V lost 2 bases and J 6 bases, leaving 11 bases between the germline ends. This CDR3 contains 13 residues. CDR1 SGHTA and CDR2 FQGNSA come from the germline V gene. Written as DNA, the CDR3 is TGTGCCAGCAGCTTACCTGCGGGATCCGAGCAGTACTTC. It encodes CASSLPAGSEQYF.

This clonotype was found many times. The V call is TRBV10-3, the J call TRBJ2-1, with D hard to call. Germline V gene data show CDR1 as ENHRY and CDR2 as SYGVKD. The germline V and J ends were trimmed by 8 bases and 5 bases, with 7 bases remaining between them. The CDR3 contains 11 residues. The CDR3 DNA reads TGTGCCATCTCTGCGGACAATGAGCAGTTCTTC. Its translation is CAISADNEQFF.

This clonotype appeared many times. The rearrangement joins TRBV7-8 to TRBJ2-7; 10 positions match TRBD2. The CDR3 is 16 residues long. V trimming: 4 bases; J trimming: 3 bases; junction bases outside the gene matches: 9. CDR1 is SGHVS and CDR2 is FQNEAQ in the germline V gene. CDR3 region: CASSYRRSGRDYEQYF. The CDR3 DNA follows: TGTGCCAGCAGCTATCGCAGGAGCGGGAGGGACTACGAGCAGTACTTC.

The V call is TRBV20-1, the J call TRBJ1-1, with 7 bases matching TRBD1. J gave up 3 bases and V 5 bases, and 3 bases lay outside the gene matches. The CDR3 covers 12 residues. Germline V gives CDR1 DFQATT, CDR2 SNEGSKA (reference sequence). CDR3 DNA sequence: TGCAGTGCTTCGACAGGGTACACTGAAGCTTTCTTT. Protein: CSASTGYTEAFF.

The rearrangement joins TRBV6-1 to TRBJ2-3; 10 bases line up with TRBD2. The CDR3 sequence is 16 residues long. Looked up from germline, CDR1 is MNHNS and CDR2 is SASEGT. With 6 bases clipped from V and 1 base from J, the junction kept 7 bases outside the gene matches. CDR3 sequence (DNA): TGTGCCAGCAGGCTAGCGGGAGCGGTGGGCACAGATACGCAGTATTTT. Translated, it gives CASRLAGAVGTDTQYF.

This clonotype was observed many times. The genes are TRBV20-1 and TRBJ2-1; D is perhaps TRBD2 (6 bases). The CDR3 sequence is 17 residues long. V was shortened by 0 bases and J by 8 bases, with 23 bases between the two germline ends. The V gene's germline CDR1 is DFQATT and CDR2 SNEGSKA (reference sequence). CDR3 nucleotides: TGCAGTGCTAGAGAAACCTCGAGGAGGGAGAGAGACGATGAGCAGTTCTTC. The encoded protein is CSARETSRRERDDEQFF.

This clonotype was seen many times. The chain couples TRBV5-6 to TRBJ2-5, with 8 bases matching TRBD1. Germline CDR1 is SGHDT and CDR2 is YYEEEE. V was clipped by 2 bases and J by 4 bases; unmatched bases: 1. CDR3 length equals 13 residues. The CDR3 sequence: CASSFGQGETQYF. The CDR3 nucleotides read TGTGCCAGCAGCTTCGGACAGGGAGAGACCCAGTACTTC.

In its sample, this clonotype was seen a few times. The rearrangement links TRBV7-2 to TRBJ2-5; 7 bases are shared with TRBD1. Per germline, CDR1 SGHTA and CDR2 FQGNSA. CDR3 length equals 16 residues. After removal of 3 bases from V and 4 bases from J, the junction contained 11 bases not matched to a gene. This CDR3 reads CASSFGVSRQGETQYF. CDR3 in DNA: TGTGCCAGCAGCTTTGGGGTATCCCGACAGGGAGAGACCCAGTACTTC.